These 17 T cell receptor beta chains originate from one sample sequenced in a study of Graves' ophthalmopathy and Graves' hyperthyroidism. Transcripts of RNA were the source for amplifying TCR beta CDR3 regions. First-round RT-PCR relied on HTBI primers, and a second-round multiplex PCR came next. From the multiplex PCR reads, TCRdb called clonotypes with MiXCR, one entry per CDR3 protein. The table lists some 250,000 distinct CDR3 sequences, 45% to 55% of them singletons, with roughly 50% in the top ten. Material: peripheral blood. The receptors here all came from an adult man with Graves' ophthalmopathy.

The chain joins TRBV10-2 to TRBJ2-7; D perhaps matches TRBD2 (5 bases). The CDR3 length is 14 residues. V was cut by 7 bases and J by 0 bases, with 13 bases left in between. Per germline, CDR1 WSHSY and CDR2 SAAADI. CDR3 coding DNA: TGCGCCAGCACTATACTAGGTAGCTCCTACGAGCAGTACTTC. It is translated as CASTILGSSYEQYF.

The rearrangement links TRBV6-2 or TRBV6-3 to TRBJ2-7; 7 positions match TRBD1. This CDR3 comprises 17 residues. The germline CDR1 and CDR2 sequences are MNHEY and SVGEGT. V trimming: 6 bases; J trimming: 0 bases; junction bases outside the gene matches: 14. The CDR3 DNA sequence: TGTGCCAGCAGCCCGGACTGGGCCGGGACAGTCTCCTACGAGCAGTACTTC. Encoded protein: CASSPDWAGTVSYEQYF.

V and J are TRBV2 and TRBJ2-7; 7 bases are shared with TRBD2. With V trimmed by 8 bases and J by 3 bases, 1 base remained unmatched. Germline lookup yields CDR1 SNHLY and CDR2 FYNNEI. The CDR3 length is 11 residues. The CDR3 reads CASGDYYEQYF. The CDR3 DNA follows: TGTGCCAGCGGGGACTACTACGAGCAGTACTTC. Looking up the rest from reference TRBV2 and TRBJ2-7 gives the full variable domain: EPEVTQTPSHQVTQMGQEVILRCVPISNHLYFYWYRQILGQKVEFLVSFYNNEISEKSEIFDDQFSVERPDGSNFTLKIRSTKLEDSAMYFCASGDYYEQYFGPGTRLTVT.

This rearrangement joins TRBV11-2 to TRBJ2-7; TRBD1 matches at 7 bases. CDR3 length: 12 amino acids. V was clipped by 7 bases and J by 3 bases; unmatched bases: 3. Germline loops: CDR1 SGHAT, CDR2 FQNNGV. CDR3 DNA sequence: TGTGCCAGCACCCCAGGGGGCTACGAGCAGTACTTC. This encodes CASTPGGYEQYF. The full variable domain, rest sourced from reference TRBV11-2 and TRBJ2-7, is EAGVAQSPRYKIIEKRQSVAFWCNPISGHATLYWYQQILGQGPKLLIQFQNNGVVDDSQLPKDRFSAERLKGVDSTLKIQPAKLEDSAVYLCASTPGGYEQYFGPGTRLTVT.

This sequence joins TRBV7-9 and TRBJ2-5; a possible D gene is TRBD1 (5 bases). CDR1 and CDR2 from the germline V gene are SEHNR and FQNEAQ (reference sequence). V lost 7 bases and J lost 4, with 13 bases in between. The CDR3 runs 13 residues. The CDR3 DNA reads as TGTGCCAGCACCCCAGGGTGGGCAGAGACCCAGTACTTC. It specifies CASTPGWAETQYF.

This clonotype has only a few counts. V gene TRBV29-1 combines with J gene TRBJ1-2; TRBD1 is a possible D gene (5 bases). This CDR3 region has 13 residues. Germline values: CDR1 SQVTM, CDR2 ANQGSEA. V was shortened by 6 bases and J by 2 bases, with 13 bases between the two germline ends. In DNA form, the CDR3 reads TGCAGCGTGATCCTTCAGGGAAACTATGGCTACACCTTC. Protein product: CSVILQGNYGYTF.

Ten or more counts support this clonotype. The V and J genes are TRBV29-1 and TRBJ2-2; 7 bases agree with TRBD1. The CDR3 sequence is 13 residues long. Germline values: CDR1 SQVTM, CDR2 ANQGSEA. V lost 4 bases to trimming and J lost 4 bases; unmatched junction nucleotides: 3. DNA of the CDR3: TGCAGCGTTGGTCCAGGGGGCACCGGGGAGCTGTTTTTT. Its protein is CSVGPGGTGELFF.

This clonotype was seen once. The junction and the germline gene differ at one end; a read error may be behind it. The chain couples TRBV10-3 to TRBJ2-5, with TRBD1 as a possible D gene (6 bases). The CDR3 runs 14 residues. CDR1 is ENHRY and CDR2 is SYGVKD in the germline V gene. CDR3 DNA: TGTGCCAGCAGTCACACAGGGATCGGAGAGACCCAGTACTTC. Protein sequence: CASSHTGIGETQYF.

This clonotype appeared once. The chain combines TRBV7-9 with TRBJ2-2; maybe TRBD2 (6 bases). The CDR3 runs to 15 residues. Germline V CDR1 and CDR2: SEHNR, FQNEAQ (reference sequence). Trimming pared 5 bases from V and 0 bases from J, leaving 10 bases between. The DNA for the CDR3 is TGTGCCAGCAGCCAAGGGACTCCGAACACCGGGGAGCTGTTTTTT. Translating gives CASSQGTPNTGELFF. The full variable domain, in which reference TRBV7-9 and TRBJ2-2 provide the parts outside the CDR3, is DTGVSQNPRHKITKRGQNVTFRCDPISEHNRLYWYRQTLGQGPEFLTYFQNEAQLEKSRLLSDRFSAERPKGSFSTLEIQRTEQGDSAMYLCASSQGTPNTGELFFGEGSRLTVL.

J is TRBJ2-7 and V is TRBV4-1; 10 bases agree with TRBD1. The CDR3 is 15 residues long. CDR1 MGHRA and CDR2 YSYEKL come from the germline V gene. V dropped 6 bases and J dropped 2; count of bases not matched to a gene: 7. CDR3 amino acids: CASSSVGTGAYEQYF. DNA of the CDR3: TGCGCCAGCAGTTCCGTCGGGACAGGGGCCTACGAGCAGTACTTC.

This clonotype turned up a few times. V is TRBV7-3 and J is TRBJ2-2; D not resolved. Trimming left V 2 bases short and J 6 bases short, with 10 bases between. The germline gives CDR1 SGHTA, CDR2 FQGTGA. The CDR3 loop spans 14 amino acids. CDR3 bases: TGTGCCAGCAGCTTATTAAGGGATCCCGGGGAGCTGTTTTTT. Translating gives CASSLLRDPGELFF.

The V call is TRBV29-1, the J call TRBJ1-3, with 7 positions matching TRBD1. J lost 1 base, V lost 4 bases, and 4 bases had no gene match. This CDR3 is 14 amino acids long. The germline V gene has CDR1 SQVTM and CDR2 ANQGSEA. DNA for the CDR3: TGCAGCGTTGTACAGGGGATATCTGGAAACACCATATATTTT. The encoded protein is CSVVQGISGNTIYF.

The count of this clonotype is one. The V gene is TRBV7-8, the J gene TRBJ2-7, with 7 bases aligning to TRBD2. The trim removed 5 bases at V and 1 base at J, leaving 8 bases unmatched. This CDR3 is built from 15 residues. Germline CDR1 and CDR2: SGHVS and FQNEAQ. In DNA, the CDR3 is TGTGCCAGCAGCGAGGCTAGCGGCACTTCCTACGAGCAGTACTTC. Protein product: CASSEASGTSYEQYF.

This clonotype was picked up a small number of times. The CDR3 here is CASSLGQGANGYTF. CDR3 DNA sequence: TGTGCCAGCAGCTTAGGCCAGGGGGCGAATGGCTACACCTTC. The chain combines TRBV7-9 with TRBJ1-2; 8 bases fit TRBD1. CDR1 is SEHNR and CDR2 is FQNEAQ in the germline V gene (reference sequence). The CDR3 runs 14 residues. Trimming removed 1 base from V and 6 bases from J; junction bases left unmatched: 4.

The chain is built from TRBV20-1 and TRBJ2-5; no clear D gene. This CDR3 region has 14 residues. Between the trimmed V and J ends, which lost 6 bases and 2 bases, there was a span of 16 bases. Germline V CDR1 and CDR2: DFQATT, SNEGSKA (reference sequence). In DNA, the CDR3 is TGCAGTGCGTCGTTCAGGCCACGTCAAGAGACCCAGTACTTC. Its translation: CSASFRPRQETQYF.

This clonotype was counted between two and nine times. The genes are TRBV5-5 and TRBJ1-1; TRBD1 matches at 7 bases. Germline V gene data show CDR1 as SGHKS and CDR2 as YYEKEE (reference sequence). V lost 0 bases to trimming and J lost 11 bases; unmatched junction nucleotides: 10. The CDR3 consists of 14 residues. For the CDR3, the DNA is TGTGCCAGCAGCTTGGCGAGACAGGGAAGGGCGGCTTTCTTT. Translating it yields CASSLARQGRAAFF.

This chain uses TRBV7-8 with TRBJ1-1; possibly TRBD1 for D (6 bases). The CDR3 contains 15 residues. The V and J ends lost 3 bases and 0 bases respectively, with 11 bases between them. Germline V CDR1 and CDR2: SGHVS, FQNEAQ. CDR3 protein: CASSFPTGLNTEAFF. CDR3 nucleotides: TGTGCCAGCAGCTTTCCCACAGGGTTGAACACTGAAGCTTTCTTT.